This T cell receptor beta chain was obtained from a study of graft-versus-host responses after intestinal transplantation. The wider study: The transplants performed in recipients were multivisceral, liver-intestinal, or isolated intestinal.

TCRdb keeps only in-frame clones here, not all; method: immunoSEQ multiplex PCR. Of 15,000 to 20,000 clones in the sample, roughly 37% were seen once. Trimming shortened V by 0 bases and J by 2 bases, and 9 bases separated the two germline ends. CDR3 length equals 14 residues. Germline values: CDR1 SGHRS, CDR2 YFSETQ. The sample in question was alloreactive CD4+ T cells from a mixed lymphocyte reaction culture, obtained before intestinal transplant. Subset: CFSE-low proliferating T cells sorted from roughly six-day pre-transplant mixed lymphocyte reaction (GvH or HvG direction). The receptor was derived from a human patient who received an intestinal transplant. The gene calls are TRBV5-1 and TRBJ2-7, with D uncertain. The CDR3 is CASSLGTGTYEQYF. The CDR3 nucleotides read TGCGCCAGCAGCTTGGGGACGGGCACCTACGAGCAGTACTTC. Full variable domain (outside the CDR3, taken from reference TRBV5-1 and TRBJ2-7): KAGVTQTPRYLIKTRGQQVTLSCSPISGHRSVSWYQQTPGQGLQFLFEYFSETQRNKGNFPGRFSGRQFSNSRSEMNVSTLELGDSALYLCASSLGTGTYEQYFGPGTRLTVT.